The 32 T cell receptor beta chains below come from one sample, sequenced in a study of T-cell memory formation after mild COVID-19 (dated by TCRdb to the early 2020s). Libraries were constructed by 5' RACE. For sequencing, an Illumina NovaSeq 6000 was employed. TCRdb took the public reads, trimmed them with fastp at Q25, ran MiXCR for clone calling and kept in-frame beta chains. Records with the same CDR3 protein are collapsed into one entry carrying the most frequent genes and DNA. A total of about 320,000 distinct CDR3 sequences appear in this sample, roughly an eighth of them only once. The top ten constitute roughly a fifth of the sample. The sample was PBMCs or a T cell subset sorted from them (not recorded which). The receptors come from a man aged 18 to 29 who had mild COVID-19 (a few samples of this study predate the infection). The sample titles of this study are shuffled in the database, so cell type and time point are left out; the donor was told from shared clones.

The chain links TRBV2 to TRBJ2-1; 10 bases are shared with TRBD2. This CDR3 is 14 amino acids long. With V trimmed by 7 bases and J by 10 bases, 10 bases remained unmatched. The V gene's germline CDR1 is SNHLY and CDR2 FYNNEI. Here the CDR3 reads CASISSSGGSEQFF. The CDR3 nucleotides are TGTGCCAGCATATCTTCTAGCGGGGGCTCGGAGCAGTTCTTC.

The chain links TRBV24-1 to TRBJ2-1; weak D call: TRBD1 (5 bases). Germline CDR1 KGHDR, CDR2 SFDVKD. Between the trimmed V and J ends, which lost 4 bases and 9 bases, there was a span of 12 bases. The CDR3 is 13 residues long. CDR3 in amino acids: CATSDRGQGEQFF. The CDR3 bases are TGTGCCACCAGTGACCGCGGTCAGGGTGAGCAGTTCTTC.

A few counts support this clonotype. This rearrangement joins TRBV12-3 or TRBV12-4 to TRBJ1-4; no definite D call. V gave up 10 bases and J gave up 5 bases, with 11 bases separating them. CDR3 length equals 12 residues. This CDR3 is CAIRGRNEKLFF. Here the CDR3 DNA reads TGTGCCATCCGCGGCAGGAATGAAAAACTGTTTTTT.

Worth noting for this clonotype: Its ends do not fully match the called genes, so a read error is possible. The gene calls are TRBV29-1 and TRBJ2-7; 12 bases agree with TRBD2. CDR3 length equals 12 residues. CDR1 and CDR2 from the germline V gene are SQVTM and ANQGSEA. Here the CDR3 DNA reads TGCAGCGTTGACGAGACTAGCGGGGGCCAACTCTTC. Amino acid sequence: CSVDETSGGQLF.

This clonotype was seen at least ten times. The CDR3: CASSLDLGELFF. In DNA form, the CDR3 reads TGTGCCAGCAGCCTGGACCTCGGGGAGCTGTTTTTT. The chain couples TRBV7-6 to TRBJ2-2; D remains unclear. Trimming stripped 5 bases from V and 7 bases from J, with 8 bases between. CDR1 is SGHVS, CDR2 FNYEAQ, per germline. The CDR3 length is 12 residues. Using reference TRBV7-6 and TRBJ2-2 for the parts outside the CDR3, the full variable domain is GAGVSQSPRYKVTKRGQDVALRCDPISGHVSLYWYRQALGQGPEFLTYFNYEAQQDKSGLPNDRFSAERPEGSISTLTIQRTEQRDSAMYRCASSLDLGELFFGEGSRLTVL.

This clonotype was observed a handful of times. The chain links TRBV20-1 to TRBJ2-7, with TRBD1 identical over 8 bases. The CDR3 length is 16 residues. With V trimmed by 4 bases and J by 3 bases, 14 bases remained unmatched. Germline CDR1 and CDR2: DFQATT and SNEGSKA (reference sequence). The DNA of the CDR3 is TGCAGTGCTACTACCCATGCAGGGGGCAGCTTCTACGAGCAGTACTTC. This sequence encodes CSATTHAGGSFYEQYF.

This clonotype turned up a few times. The rearrangement links TRBV3-1 to TRBJ2-7; unclear D gene. CDR1 and CDR2 (germline): LGHDT, YNNKEL (reference sequence). V lost 5 bases and J lost 4, with 21 bases in between. The CDR3 loop spans 16 amino acids. CDR3 sequence reads: CASSFTRLYIRYEQYF. The CDR3 region has the DNA TGTGCCAGCAGCTTTACCAGACTCTACATAAGGTACGAGCAGTACTTC.

The sample holds a few counts of this clonotype. The chain couples TRBV10-3 to TRBJ2-5, with D possibly matching TRBD2 (6 bases). CDR1 and CDR2 from the germline V gene are ENHRY and SYGVKD. The CDR3 runs 14 residues. Between the trimmed V and J ends, which lost 10 bases and 1 base, there was a span of 16 bases. CDR3 bases: TGTGCCACCAGCCGGGGGATCCCCCAAGAGACCCAGTACTTC. Residues: CATSRGIPQETQYF.

This clonotype was seen a handful of times. J is TRBJ2-1 and V is TRBV29-1, with D unresolved. This CDR3 is built from 16 residues. The V gene lost 4 bases and the J gene lost 2 bases, with 18 bases spanning the gap. CDR1 and CDR2 (germline): SQVTM, ANQGSEA. The CDR3 DNA reads TGCAGCGTTGGCCGCCGAATCACCTTCCCCTACAATGAGCAGTTCTTC. It translates to CSVGRRITFPYNEQFF.

In its sample, this clonotype was seen a few times. The J gene is TRBJ2-7, the V gene TRBV6-6; possibly TRBD1 for D (6 bases). This CDR3 comprises 13 residues. Germline V CDR1 and CDR2: MNHNY, SVGAGI (reference sequence). Trimming left V 7 bases short and J 7 bases short, with 17 bases between. The CDR3 DNA reads TGTGCCAGCACCCCGGACAGACTTGGGGAGCAGTACGTC. As protein: CASTPDRLGEQYV.

This clonotype has only a few counts. J is TRBJ1-5 and V is TRBV6-2 or TRBV6-3; D is unclear. V gave up 7 bases and J gave up 3 bases, with 10 bases separating them. The CDR3 spans 13 residues. Germline V lookup: CDR1 MNHEY, CDR2 SVGEGT. This chain's CDR3 is CASTWTDNQPQHF. The CDR3 DNA reads as TGTGCCAGCACCTGGACGGACAATCAGCCCCAGCATTTT.

This clonotype was seen a few times. This chain links TRBV5-1 with TRBJ2-3; D may be TRBD2 (5 bases). V was clipped by 4 bases and J by 4 bases, with 19 bases between them. The CDR3 runs 16 residues. Looked up from germline, CDR1 is SGHRS and CDR2 is YFSETQ. The CDR3 sequence is CASSLVLRATADTQYF. The CDR3 DNA is TGCGCCAGCAGCCTGGTTTTGAGGGCGACCGCAGATACGCAGTATTTT.

The chain combines TRBV28 with TRBJ1-1; tentatively, D is TRBD1 (5 bases). The V gene lost 5 bases and the J gene lost 1 base, with 14 bases spanning the gap. Germline CDR1 reads MDHEN; CDR2 reads SYDVKM. This CDR3 comprises 15 residues. CDR3 nucleotides: TGTGCCAGCAGTCTTCCGCTGGGGGGGAACACTGAAGCTTTCTTT. This gives the protein CASSLPLGGNTEAFF.

V gene TRBV20-1 combines with J gene TRBJ2-3; 10 bases align to TRBD1. The germline V gene encodes CDR1 DFQATT and CDR2 SNEGSKA (reference sequence). The V and J ends lost 6 bases and 4 bases, in that order; junction bases with no gene match: 7. The CDR3 extends over 14 amino acids. This CDR3 reads CSAMDRGVADTQYF. The CDR3 DNA reads as TGCAGTGCCATGGACAGGGGGGTCGCAGATACGCAGTATTTT.

J is TRBJ1-6 and V is TRBV9; weak D call: TRBD1 (6 bases). CDR1 is SGDLS and CDR2 is YYNGEE in the germline V gene. V lost 2 bases and J lost 5, with 11 bases in between. This CDR3 has 15 amino acids. In DNA form, the CDR3 reads TGTGCCAGCAGCGTCCGGACAGACAATAATTCACCCCTCCACTTT. Its translation is CASSVRTDNNSPLHF.

This clonotype was seen only a few times. The chain uses TRBV7-9 and TRBJ2-7; D is unresolved. Trimming shortened V by 4 bases and J by 1 base, and 17 bases separated the two germline ends. The CDR3 loop spans 16 amino acids. CDR1 is SEHNR and CDR2 is FQNEAQ in the germline V gene (reference sequence). The CDR3 region has the DNA TGTGCCAGCAGCTACTCCGGTACAATAACGTCCTACGAGCAGTACGTC. Translating it yields CASSYSGTITSYEQYV.

This chain connects TRBV15 to TRBJ2-3, with 10 bases that match TRBD1. The ends lost 4 bases at V and 2 bases at J; junction bases unmatched: 3. Germline lookup yields CDR1 LNHNV and CDR2 YYDKDF (reference sequence). This CDR3 contains 15 residues. The CDR3 sequence: CATSKRQGATDTQYF. In DNA, the CDR3 is TGTGCCACCAGCAAGAGACAGGGGGCCACAGATACGCAGTATTTT.

This clonotype came up many times. The chain employs TRBV9 and TRBJ2-2; D is possibly TRBD2 (7 bases). Trimming took off 5 bases at V and 2 bases at J, with 13 bases between the two ends. The CDR3 runs to 15 residues. Germline CDR1 reads SGDLS; CDR2 reads YYNGEE. The DNA of the CDR3 is TGTGCCAGCAGTGTCCGGGGGGCTAACACCGGGGAGCTGTTTTTT. Translated, it gives CASSVRGANTGELFF. The full variable domain, in which reference TRBV9 and TRBJ2-2 provide the parts outside the CDR3, is DSGVTQTPKHLITATGQRVTLRCSPRSGDLSVYWYQQSLDQGLQFLIQYYNGEERAKGNILERFSAQQFPDLHSELNLSSLELGDSALYFCASSVRGANTGELFFGEGSRLTVL.

The rearrangement links TRBV4-2 to TRBJ1-6, with D possibly TRBD1 on 6 matching bases. The CDR3 is 16 residues long. Per the germline V gene, CDR1 is LGHNA and CDR2 is YNFKEQ. The V and J ends lost 3 bases and 5 bases respectively, with 14 bases between them. The CDR3 bases are TGTGCCAGCAGCCAGGAACGGACAGTGAATAATTCACCCCTCCACTTT. Amino acid sequence: CASSQERTVNNSPLHF.

This clonotype turned up a few times. The chain's CDR3 is CASSLAWRALGTEAFF. CDR3 coding DNA: TGCGCCAGCAGCTTGGCCTGGAGGGCGCTGGGGACTGAAGCTTTCTTT. The chain is built from TRBV5-1 and TRBJ1-1, with no clear D. This CDR3 has 16 residues. Trimming removed 0 bases at V and 5 bases at J, with 17 bases between. Germline V gene sequence: CDR1 SGHRS, CDR2 YFSETQ.

The CDR3, as DNA: TGTGCCAGCAGCCCGGACAGGTGGGGATGCACAGATACGCAGTATTTT. It encodes CASSPDRWGCTDTQYF. The chain has TRBV7-4 and TRBJ2-3; 7 positions agree with TRBD1. The CDR3 is made up of 16 amino acids. Germline CDR1 SGHVT, CDR2 SQSDAQ. J was trimmed by 1 base and V by 5 bases; bases with no gene match: 9.

This clonotype has only a few counts. A much more abundant neighbour one base away suggests this may be a read error. CDR3 sequence: CASSLDGGNTEAFF. The CDR3 coding sequence is TGCGCCAGCAGCTTGGATGGGGGGAACACTGAAGCTTTCTTT. The V call is TRBV5-1, the J call TRBJ1-1; D possibly corresponds to TRBD1 (5 bases). The CDR3 is 14 residues long. From germline, CDR1 is SGHRS and CDR2 YFSETQ. Trimming removed 0 bases at V and 1 base at J, with 7 bases between. Drawing the rest from reference TRBV5-1 and TRBJ1-1, the complete variable domain is KAGVTQTPRYLIKTRGQQVTLSCSPISGHRSVSWYQQTPGQGLQFLFEYFSETQRNKGNFPGRFSGRQFSNSRSEMNVSTLELGDSALYLCASSLDGGNTEAFFGQGTRLTVV.

This clonotype has a handful of counts. The chain couples TRBV6-1 to TRBJ1-1, with D tentatively TRBD1 (5 bases). With 11 bases removed from V and 4 bases from J, the gap between germline ends came to 17 bases. The germline V gene encodes CDR1 MNHNS and CDR2 SASEGT. The CDR3 contains 13 residues. The CDR3 reads CAGAPLRGTEAFF. CDR3 DNA: TGTGCCGGGGCCCCCCTGAGGGGCACTGAAGCTTTCTTT.

The rearrangement uses TRBV7-2 and TRBJ2-7; D gene uncertain. The CDR3 loop spans 16 amino acids. Germline CDR1 is SGHTA and CDR2 is FQGNSA. V dropped 1 base and J dropped 3 bases, with 16 bases sitting between them. The CDR3 DNA reads TGTGCCAGCAGCTTAGGGGCCAGCCAAGCCATCTACGAGCAGTACTTC. Encoded protein: CASSLGASQAIYEQYF.

This clonotype was found a few times. V usage is TRBV7-8 and J usage is TRBJ2-3, with TRBD2 matching over 13 bases. The CDR3 is 17 amino acids. Germline CDR1 SGHVS, CDR2 FQNEAQ. The V segment lost 5 bases and the J segment 2 bases; nucleotides outside the gene matches: 7. CDR3 sequence: CASSQWTSGGNTDTQYF. The CDR3 DNA reads TGTGCCAGCAGCCAATGGACTAGCGGGGGAAACACAGATACGCAGTATTTT.

This clonotype showed up just a few times. V usage is TRBV7-9 and J usage is TRBJ2-5; D is ambiguous. Germline assignment: CDR1 SEHNR and CDR2 FQNEAQ (reference sequence). The CDR3 consists of 14 residues. The V end lost 4 bases, the J end lost 1 base, and 10 bases lay between the germline ends. This CDR3 is CASSSVGSQETQYF. CDR3 DNA sequence: TGTGCCAGCAGCTCAGTGGGTAGCCAAGAGACCCAGTACTTC. Full variable domain (remainder filled in from reference TRBV7-9 and TRBJ2-5): DTGVSQNPRHKITKRGQNVTFRCDPISEHNRLYWYRQTLGQGPEFLTYFQNEAQLEKSRLLSDRFSAERPKGSFSTLEIQRTEQGDSAMYLCASSSVGSQETQYFGPGTRLLVL.

This clonotype has a handful of counts. V and J are TRBV2 and TRBJ2-6; D unclear. The CDR3 has 16 residues. V was pared by 5 bases and J by 0 bases, with 11 bases between. CDR1 SNHLY and CDR2 FYNNEI come from the germline V gene. CDR3 protein: CASSRPPRSGANVLTF. As DNA, the CDR3 is TGTGCCAGCAGTCGTCCCCCACGCTCTGGGGCCAACGTCCTGACTTTC.

For the CDR3, the DNA is TGCAGTGCTGACGGAATCGGCACAGATACGCAGTATTTT. Residues: CSADGIGTDTQYF. This chain connects TRBV20-1 to TRBJ2-3, with D unresolved. Germline V gives CDR1 DFQATT, CDR2 SNEGSKA (reference sequence). The V gene lost 5 bases and the J gene lost 1 base, with 10 bases spanning the gap. This CDR3 is 13 amino acids long.

The table lists this clonotype with many counts. The V gene is TRBV6-5, the J gene TRBJ2-3; no firm D call. The germline CDR1 and CDR2 sequences are MNHEY and SVGAGI. V was trimmed by 0 bases and J by 4 bases, leaving 8 bases between them. This CDR3 contains 14 residues. Here the CDR3 reads CASSYSLVSDTQYF. The CDR3 bases are TGTGCCAGCAGTTACTCGCTAGTATCAGATACGCAGTATTTT.

The chain carries TRBV5-1 and TRBJ1-1, with D tentatively TRBD1 (5 bases). CDR3 size: 14 residues. V was cut by 4 bases and J by 4 bases, with 14 bases left in between. Germline CDR1 SGHRS, CDR2 YFSETQ. The DNA for the CDR3 is TGCGCCAGCAGCCCCAGGACACCAACCACTGAAGCTTTCTTT. Encoded protein: CASSPRTPTTEAFF.

This clonotype appeared many times. The chain joins TRBV27 to TRBJ1-6, with a possible D match to TRBD1 (5 bases). V lost 2 bases and J lost 0, with 17 bases in between. CDR3 length equals 19 residues. Germline CDR1 and CDR2: MNHEY and SMNVEV (reference sequence). The CDR3: CASSLTGRGPSSYNSPLHF. In DNA, the CDR3 is TGTGCCAGCAGTTTAACCGGCCGGGGACCGAGCTCCTATAATTCACCCCTCCACTTT.

This clonotype was seen a few times. The V and J genes are TRBV7-9 and TRBJ2-5; D unclear. Germline V gene sequence: CDR1 SEHNR, CDR2 FQNEAQ (reference sequence). The V gene lost 1 base and the J gene lost 2 bases, with 11 bases spanning the gap. The CDR3 runs to 15 residues. The CDR3 sequence: CASSLDPWRQETQYF. CDR3 in DNA: TGTGCCAGCAGCTTAGATCCCTGGCGGCAAGAGACCCAGTACTTC.